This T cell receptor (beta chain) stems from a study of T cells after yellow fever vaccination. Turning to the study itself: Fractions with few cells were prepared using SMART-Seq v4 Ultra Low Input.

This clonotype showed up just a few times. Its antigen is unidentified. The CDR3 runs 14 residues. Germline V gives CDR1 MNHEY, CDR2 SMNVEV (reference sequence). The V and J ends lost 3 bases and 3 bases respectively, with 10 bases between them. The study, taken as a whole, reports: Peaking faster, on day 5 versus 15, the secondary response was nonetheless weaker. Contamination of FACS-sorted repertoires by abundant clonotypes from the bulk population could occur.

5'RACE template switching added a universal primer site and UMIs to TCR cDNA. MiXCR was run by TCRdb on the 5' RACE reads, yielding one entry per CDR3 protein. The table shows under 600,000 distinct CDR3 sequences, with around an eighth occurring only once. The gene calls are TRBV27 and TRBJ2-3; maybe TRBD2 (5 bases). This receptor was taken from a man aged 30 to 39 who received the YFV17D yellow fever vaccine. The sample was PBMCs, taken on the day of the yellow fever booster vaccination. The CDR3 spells CASSLLAETDTQYF. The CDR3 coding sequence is TGTGCCAGCAGTTTGCTAGCAGAAACAGATACGCAGTATTTT.